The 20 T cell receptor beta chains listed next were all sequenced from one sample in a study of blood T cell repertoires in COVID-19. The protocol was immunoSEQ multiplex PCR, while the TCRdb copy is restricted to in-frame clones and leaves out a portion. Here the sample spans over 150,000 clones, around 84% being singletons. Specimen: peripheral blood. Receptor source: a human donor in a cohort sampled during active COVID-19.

The DNA of the CDR3 is TGTGCCAGCAGCTCGACAGGGTTCAACGAGCAGTACTTC. As protein: CASSSTGFNEQYF. The chain recombines TRBV5-5 with TRBJ2-7; 7 bases agree with TRBD1. Looked up from germline, CDR1 is SGHKS and CDR2 is YYEKEE (reference sequence). V lost 3 bases, J lost 5 bases, and 5 bases stayed unmatched. The CDR3 covers 13 residues.

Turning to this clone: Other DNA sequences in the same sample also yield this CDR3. The CDR3, as DNA: TGTGCCAGCAGCCTAGGACTAGCGGGTAGTGAGCAGTACTTC. Translation gives CASSLGLAGSEQYF. The V and J genes are TRBV3-1 (or the pseudogene TRBV3-2) and TRBJ2-7; 11 bases are a match to TRBD2. Germline-derived CDR1 and CDR2 are LGHDT and YNNKEL (reference sequence). This CDR3 comprises 14 residues. Losses at the gene ends were 4 bases for V and 7 bases for J; bases not matched to a gene: 6.

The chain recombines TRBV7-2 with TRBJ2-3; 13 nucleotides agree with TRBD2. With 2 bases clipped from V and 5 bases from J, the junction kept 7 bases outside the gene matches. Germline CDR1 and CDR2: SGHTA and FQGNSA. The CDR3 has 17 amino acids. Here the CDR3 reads CASSLQTSGRWGDTQYF. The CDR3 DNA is TGTGCCAGCAGCTTACAGACTAGCGGGAGGTGGGGAGATACGCAGTATTTT.

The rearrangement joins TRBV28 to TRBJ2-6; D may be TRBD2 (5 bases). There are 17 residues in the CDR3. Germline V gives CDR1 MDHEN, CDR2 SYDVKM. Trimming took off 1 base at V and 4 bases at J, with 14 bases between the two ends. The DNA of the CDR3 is TGTGCCAGCAGTTTATCCCCCGGGGATTCCGGGGCCAACGTCCTGACTTTC. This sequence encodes CASSLSPGDSGANVLTF. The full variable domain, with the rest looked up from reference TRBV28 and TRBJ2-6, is DVKVTQSSRYLVKRTGEKVFLECVQDMDHENMFWYRQDPGLGLRLIYFSYDVKMKEKGDIPEGYSVSREKKERFSLILESASTNQTSMYLCASSLSPGDSGANVLTFGAGSRLTVL.

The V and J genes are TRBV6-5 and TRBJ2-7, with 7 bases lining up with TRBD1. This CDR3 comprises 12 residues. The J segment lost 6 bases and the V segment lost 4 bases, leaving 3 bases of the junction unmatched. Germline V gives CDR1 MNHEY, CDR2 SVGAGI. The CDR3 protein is CASSSGTAEQYF. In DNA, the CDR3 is TGTGCCAGCAGTTCCGGGACAGCCGAGCAGTACTTC.

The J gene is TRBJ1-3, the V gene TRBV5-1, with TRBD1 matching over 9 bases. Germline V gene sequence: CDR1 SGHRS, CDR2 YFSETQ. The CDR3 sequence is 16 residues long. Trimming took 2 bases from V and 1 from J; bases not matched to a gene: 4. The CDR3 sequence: CASSLQGALSGNTIYF. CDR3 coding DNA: TGCGCCAGCAGCTTACAGGGGGCTCTTTCTGGAAACACCATATATTTT.

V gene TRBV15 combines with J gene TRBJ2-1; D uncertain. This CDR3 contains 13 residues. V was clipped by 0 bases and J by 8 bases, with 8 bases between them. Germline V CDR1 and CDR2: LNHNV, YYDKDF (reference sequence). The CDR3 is CATSRDVVDEQFF. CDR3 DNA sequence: TGTGCCACCAGCAGAGACGTCGTCGATGAGCAGTTCTTC.

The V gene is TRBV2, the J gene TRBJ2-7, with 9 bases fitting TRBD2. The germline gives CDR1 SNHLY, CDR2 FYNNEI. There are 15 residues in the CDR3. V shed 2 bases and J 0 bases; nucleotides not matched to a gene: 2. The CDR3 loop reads CASSELAGSSYEQYF. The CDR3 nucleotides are TGTGCCAGCAGTGAACTAGCGGGGAGCTCCTACGAGCAGTACTTC.

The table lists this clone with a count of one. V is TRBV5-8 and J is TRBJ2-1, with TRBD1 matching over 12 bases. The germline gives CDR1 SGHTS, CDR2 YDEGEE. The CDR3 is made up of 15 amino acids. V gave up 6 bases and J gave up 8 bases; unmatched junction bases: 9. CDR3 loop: CASNPGQGANYEQFF. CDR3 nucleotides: TGTGCCAGCAACCCGGGACAGGGGGCTAACTATGAGCAGTTCTTC.

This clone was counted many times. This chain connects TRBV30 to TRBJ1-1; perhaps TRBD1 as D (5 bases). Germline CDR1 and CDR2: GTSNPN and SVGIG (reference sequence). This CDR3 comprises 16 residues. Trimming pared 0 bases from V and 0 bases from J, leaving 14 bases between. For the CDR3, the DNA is TGTGCCTGGAGTGTAAAGGGAAGGGGATTGAACACTGAAGCTTTCTTT. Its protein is CAWSVKGRGLNTEAFF. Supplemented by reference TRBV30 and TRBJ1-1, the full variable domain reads SQTIHQWPATLVQPVGSPLSLECTVEGTSNPNLYWYRQAAGRGLQLLFYSVGIGQISSEVPQNLSASRPQDRQFILSSKKLLLSDSGFYLCAWSVKGRGLNTEAFFGQGTRLTVV.

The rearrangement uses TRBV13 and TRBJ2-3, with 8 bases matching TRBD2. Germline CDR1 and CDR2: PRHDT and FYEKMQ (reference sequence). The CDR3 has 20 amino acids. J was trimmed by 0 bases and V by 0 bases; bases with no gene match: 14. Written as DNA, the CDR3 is TGTGCCAGCAGCTTAGGCCCGTTTGGCAGCAGCGGGAGTAGCACAGATACGCAGTATTTT. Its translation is CASSLGPFGSSGSSTDTQYF.

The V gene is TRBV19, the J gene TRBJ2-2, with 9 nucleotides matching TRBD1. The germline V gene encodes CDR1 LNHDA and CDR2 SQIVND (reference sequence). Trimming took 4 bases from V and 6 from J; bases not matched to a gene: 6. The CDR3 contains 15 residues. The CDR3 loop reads CASSTRQGVAGELFF. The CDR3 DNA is TGTGCCAGTAGTACACGACAGGGGGTGGCCGGGGAGCTGTTTTTT.

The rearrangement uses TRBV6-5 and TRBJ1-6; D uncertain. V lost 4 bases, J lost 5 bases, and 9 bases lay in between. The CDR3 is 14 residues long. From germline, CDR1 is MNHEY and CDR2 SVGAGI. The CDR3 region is CASSSGRDNSPLHF. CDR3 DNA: TGTGCCAGCAGTTCCGGGAGAGATAATTCACCCCTCCACTTT.

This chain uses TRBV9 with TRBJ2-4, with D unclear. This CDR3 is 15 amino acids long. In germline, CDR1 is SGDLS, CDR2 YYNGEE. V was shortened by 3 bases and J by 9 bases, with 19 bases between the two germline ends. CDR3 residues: CASSAEISRHIIQYF. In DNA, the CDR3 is TGTGCCAGCAGCGCAGAAATCTCGCGACATATCATTCAGTACTTC.

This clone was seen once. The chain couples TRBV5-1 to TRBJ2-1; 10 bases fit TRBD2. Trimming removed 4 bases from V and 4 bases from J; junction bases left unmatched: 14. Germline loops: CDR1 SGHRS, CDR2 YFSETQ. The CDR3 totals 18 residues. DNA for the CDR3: TGCGCCAGCAGCAACAGACTAGCGGGCCTCCAGATATACAATGAGCAGTTCTTC. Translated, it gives CASSNRLAGLQIYNEQFF.

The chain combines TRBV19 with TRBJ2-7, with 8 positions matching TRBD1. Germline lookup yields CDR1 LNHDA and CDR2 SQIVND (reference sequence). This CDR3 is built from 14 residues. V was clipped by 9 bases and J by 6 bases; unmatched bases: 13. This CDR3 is CASITDRARGEQYF. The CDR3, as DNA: TGTGCCAGCATAACGGACAGGGCTCGGGGCGAGCAGTACTTC.

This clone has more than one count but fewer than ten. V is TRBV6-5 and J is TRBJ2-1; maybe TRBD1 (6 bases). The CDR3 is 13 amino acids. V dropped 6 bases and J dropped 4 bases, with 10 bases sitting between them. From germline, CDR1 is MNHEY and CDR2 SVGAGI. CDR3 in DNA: TGTGCCAGCAGCAGACAGGAGTACAATGAGCAGTTCTTC. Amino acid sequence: CASSRQEYNEQFF.

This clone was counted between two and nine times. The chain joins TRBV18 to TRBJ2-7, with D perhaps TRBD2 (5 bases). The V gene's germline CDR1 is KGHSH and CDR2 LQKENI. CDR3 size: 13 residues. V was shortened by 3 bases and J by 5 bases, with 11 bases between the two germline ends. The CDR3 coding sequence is TGTGCCAGCTCACCCACCGAGGGCCACGAGCAGTACTTC. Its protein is CASSPTEGHEQYF.

This chain's CDR3 is CASSPNQGVQETQYF. CDR3 coding DNA: TGTGCCAGCTCACCGAATCAGGGGGTCCAAGAGACCCAGTACTTC. The J gene is TRBJ2-5, the V gene TRBV18; TRBD1 matches 7 bases. CDR1 is KGHSH and CDR2 is LQKENI in the germline V gene. V lost 3 bases to trimming and J lost 1 base; unmatched junction nucleotides: 5. This CDR3 spans 15 amino acids.

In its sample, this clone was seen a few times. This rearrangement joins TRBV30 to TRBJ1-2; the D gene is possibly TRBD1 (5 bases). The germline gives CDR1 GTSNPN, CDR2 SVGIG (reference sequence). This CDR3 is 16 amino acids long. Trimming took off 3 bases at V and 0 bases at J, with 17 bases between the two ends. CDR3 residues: CAWRRQGGSANYGYTF. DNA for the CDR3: TGTGCCTGGAGGCGGCAGGGAGGATCAGCTAACTATGGCTACACCTTC.